This TCR beta chain was sequenced for a study of T cell responses to AZD1222 COVID-19 vaccine. General study points: Regions 160-218 and 743-854 held dominance among vaccine-associated CD4 TCRs, which spanned spike. In a largely white British group with more females than males, clonal diversity was possibly underestimated. Seropositivity was recorded at baseline in only 6 or 7 AZD1222 recipients.

Here immunoSEQ multiplex PCR was the method, and the copy in TCRdb shows in-frame clones only, minus some. The sample comprises 150,000 to 200,000 clones, around 92% of which are singletons, and around 0.99% rests with the top ten. About this clone: Antigen unknown.

The ends were cut back, 0 bases at V and 3 bases at J, with 8 bases in the middle. Germline-derived CDR1 and CDR2 are SGHKS and YYEKEE (reference sequence). CDR3 length: 14 amino acids. The TCR was taken from an adult who received the AZD1222 COVID-19 vaccine. The chain joins TRBV5-5 to TRBJ2-3; no clear D gene. This specimen was peripheral blood, taken 28 days after the second AZD1222 dose. The CDR3, as DNA: TGTGCCAGCAGCTTGGCCCTGGGGACAGATACGCAGTATTTT. This sequence encodes CASSLALGTDTQYF.